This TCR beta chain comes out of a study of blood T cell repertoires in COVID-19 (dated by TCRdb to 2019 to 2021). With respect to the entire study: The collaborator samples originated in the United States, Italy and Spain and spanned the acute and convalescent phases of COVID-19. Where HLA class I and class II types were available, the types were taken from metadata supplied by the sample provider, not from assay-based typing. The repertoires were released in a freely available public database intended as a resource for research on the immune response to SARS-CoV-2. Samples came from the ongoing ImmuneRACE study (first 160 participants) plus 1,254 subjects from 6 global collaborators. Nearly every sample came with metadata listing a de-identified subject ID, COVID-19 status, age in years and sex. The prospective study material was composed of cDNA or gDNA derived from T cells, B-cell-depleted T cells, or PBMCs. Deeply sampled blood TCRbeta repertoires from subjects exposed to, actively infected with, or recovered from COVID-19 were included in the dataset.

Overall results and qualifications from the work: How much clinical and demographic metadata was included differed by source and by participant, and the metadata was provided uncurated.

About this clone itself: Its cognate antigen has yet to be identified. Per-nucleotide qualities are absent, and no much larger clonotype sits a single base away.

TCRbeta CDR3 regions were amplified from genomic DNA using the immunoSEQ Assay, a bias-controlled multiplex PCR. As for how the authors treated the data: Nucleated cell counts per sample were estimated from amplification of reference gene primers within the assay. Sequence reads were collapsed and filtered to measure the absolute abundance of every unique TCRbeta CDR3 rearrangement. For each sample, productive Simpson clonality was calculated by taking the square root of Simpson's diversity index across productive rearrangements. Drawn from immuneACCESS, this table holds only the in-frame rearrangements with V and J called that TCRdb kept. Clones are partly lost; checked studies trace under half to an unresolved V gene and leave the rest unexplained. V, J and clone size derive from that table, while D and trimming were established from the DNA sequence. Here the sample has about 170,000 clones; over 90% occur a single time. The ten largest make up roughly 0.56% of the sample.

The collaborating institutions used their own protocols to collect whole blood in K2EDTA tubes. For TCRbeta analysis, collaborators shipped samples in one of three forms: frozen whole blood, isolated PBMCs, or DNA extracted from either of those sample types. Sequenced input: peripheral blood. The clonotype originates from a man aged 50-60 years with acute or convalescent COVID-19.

The sequenced DNA: TGTGCCAGCAGCAAAATAGGAGGCTATGGCTACACCTTC. This translates into CASSKIGGYGYTF. This chain joins TRBV6-5 to TRBJ1-2; no D segment can be confidently identified. Including the terminal cysteine and phenylalanine, the CDR3 comprises 13 residues. Of the read, only the CDR3 DNA is kept; its 39 bases are in frame from base 1. From a lookup of the germline V gene, CDR1 and CDR2 are MNHEY and SVGAGI. V sheds 6 bases and J sheds 4 bases, leaving 12 bases between their ends.